Reported below is one TCR beta chain. The antigen is not known. Sequence at one end of the junction differs from germline and may be a read error. The data belong to a study of Ad26.COV2.S vaccination and SARS-CoV-2 variants. Regarding treatment: 19 received Ad26.COV2.S at low or high dose, single or two shots; a few received placebo; per-sample allocation not given. The samples date from day 63 after the first vaccine or placebo injection. The donor was a Boston adult aged 18-55 years. It was Wuhan-strain SARS-CoV-2 spike that the Ad26 vaccine vector expressed. General observations from the study: Post-vaccination breadth of spike-specific CD8+ and CD4+ T cell responses was reportedly substantial.

Here immunoSEQ multiplex PCR was the method, and the copy in TCRdb shows in-frame clones only, minus some. The profile covers around 300,000 clones, with 80% to 90% appearing a single time and around 11% taken by the ten largest. The sequence was collected from a person aged 18-65 years who received the Ad26.COV2.S COVID-19 vaccine or a placebo. Sequences were derived from peripheral blood, sampled in a trial of Ad26.COV2.S vaccine versus placebo.

The CDR3 reads CASSENRGRPRVF. The DNA for the CDR3 is TGTGCCAGCAGTGAAAACAGGGGCCGCCCCAGGGTCTTC. The rearrangement uses TRBV6-1 and TRBJ2-1, with 7 bases matching TRBD1. The CDR3 contains 13 residues. Germline CDR1 and CDR2: MNHNS and SASEGT.